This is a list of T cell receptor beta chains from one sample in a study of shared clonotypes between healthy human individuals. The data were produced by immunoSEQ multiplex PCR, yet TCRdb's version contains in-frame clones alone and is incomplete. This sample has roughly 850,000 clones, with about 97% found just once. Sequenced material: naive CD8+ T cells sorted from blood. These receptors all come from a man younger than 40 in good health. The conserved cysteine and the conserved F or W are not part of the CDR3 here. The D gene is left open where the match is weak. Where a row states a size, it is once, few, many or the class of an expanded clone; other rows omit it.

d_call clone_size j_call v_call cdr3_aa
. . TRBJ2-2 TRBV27 ASSSYRDSFAGELF
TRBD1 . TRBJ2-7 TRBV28 ASSQDREVFHEQY
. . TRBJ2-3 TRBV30 AWSVVGTGDTQY
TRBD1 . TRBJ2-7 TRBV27 ASSLSLGQNYEQY
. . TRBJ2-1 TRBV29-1 SVEGQQMTEQF
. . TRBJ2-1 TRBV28 ASSFQGQWGIQSYNEQF
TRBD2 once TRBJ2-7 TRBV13 ASSSPLEGGLYEQY
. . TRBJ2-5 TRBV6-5 ASRPSDHTETQY
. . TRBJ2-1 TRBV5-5 ASSQDRYNEQF
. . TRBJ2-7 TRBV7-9 ASSPMGGSSYEQY
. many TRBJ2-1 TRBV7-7 ASSLAGLSSYNEQF
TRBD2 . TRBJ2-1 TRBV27 ASSHSSGIYNEQF
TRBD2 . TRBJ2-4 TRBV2 ASTGRGEVGKNIQY
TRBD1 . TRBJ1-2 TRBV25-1 ASSEWGTVGYT
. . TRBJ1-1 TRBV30 AWRHGLARAEAF
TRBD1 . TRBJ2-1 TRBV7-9 ASSSRQGPYNEQF
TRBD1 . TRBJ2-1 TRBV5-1 ASSLTTGLDEQF
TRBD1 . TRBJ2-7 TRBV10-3 AIRNQDRAHEQY
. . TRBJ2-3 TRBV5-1 ASSFRNRDLDTQY
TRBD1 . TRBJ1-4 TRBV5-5 ASSLAGRGRVEKLF
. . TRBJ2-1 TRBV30 AWEIQGDEQF
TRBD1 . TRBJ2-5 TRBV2 ASDRGGETQY
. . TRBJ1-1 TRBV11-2 ASSLARAVNTEAF
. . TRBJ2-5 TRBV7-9 ASRHGGQETQY
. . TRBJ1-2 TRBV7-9 ASSLIQVQANYGYT
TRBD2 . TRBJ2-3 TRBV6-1 ASREFGLAGYSDTQY
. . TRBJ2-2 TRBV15 ATSTFLGGGTGELF
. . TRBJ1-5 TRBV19 ASSQINSNQPQH
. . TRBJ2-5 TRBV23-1 ASSQLRETQY
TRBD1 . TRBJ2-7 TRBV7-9 ASTLTGGEQY
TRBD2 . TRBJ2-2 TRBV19 ASSIWLGLAGAGELF
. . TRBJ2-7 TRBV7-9 ASSRPEAREQY
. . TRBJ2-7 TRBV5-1 ASSPRTAYEQY
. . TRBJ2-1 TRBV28 ASSHLLGAFSYNEQF
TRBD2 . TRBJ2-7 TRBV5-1 ASSAGLAGARSYEQY
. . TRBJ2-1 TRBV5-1 ASSLWQLSYNEQF
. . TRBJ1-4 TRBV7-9 ASSLFLAGINEKLF
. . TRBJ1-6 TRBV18 ASSPWETDSPLH
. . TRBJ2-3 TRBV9 ASSAYPRGTTDTQY
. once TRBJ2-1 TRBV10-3 AIRGNNEQF
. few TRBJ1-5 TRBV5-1 ASSLVPGVDQPQH
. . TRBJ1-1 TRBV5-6 ASRPSGNTEAF
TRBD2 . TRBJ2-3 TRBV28 ASRGGVHTDTQY
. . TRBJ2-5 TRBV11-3 ASSLSGETQY
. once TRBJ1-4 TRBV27 ASSFSATNEKLF
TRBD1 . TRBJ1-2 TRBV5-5 ASSLAGTDEFYGYT
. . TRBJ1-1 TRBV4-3 ASSQRQENTEAF
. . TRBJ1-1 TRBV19 ASSIVVGTEAF
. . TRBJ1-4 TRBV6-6 ASSPLWGNEKLF
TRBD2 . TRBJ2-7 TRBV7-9 ASSDTSGQVPTYEQY
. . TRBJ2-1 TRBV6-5 ASSYSRHNEQF
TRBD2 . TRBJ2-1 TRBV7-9 ASSLDRLREDFNEQF
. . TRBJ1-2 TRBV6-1 ASSANPQQFNYGYT
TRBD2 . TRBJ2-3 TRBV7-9 ASSDNSGTDTQY
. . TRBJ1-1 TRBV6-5 ASSSQGPTEAF
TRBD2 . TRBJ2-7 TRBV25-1 ASSPPGLGYEQY
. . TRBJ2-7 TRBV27 ASSMTVPYEQY